These 19 T cell receptor beta chains share one sample of origin, sequenced in a study of T-cell memory formation after mild COVID-19. TCRdb reprocessed the 5' RACE reads via MiXCR and lists one record per CDR3 protein. The sample consists of 350,000 or so distinct CDR3 sequences, approximately 21% of them appearing once. The sample comprised PBMCs or a T cell subset sorted from them (not recorded which). The source of these receptors is an adult woman who had mild COVID-19 (a few samples of this study predate the infection). Cell type and time point are not known.

This clonotype has more than one count but fewer than ten. The CDR3 DNA reads as TGTGCCAGCAGCTTGATAGAAGCGGGAGGGGACACCGGGGAGCTGTTTTTT. This gives the protein CASSLIEAGGDTGELFF. This rearrangement joins TRBV7-2 to TRBJ2-2; TRBD2 agrees at 10 bases. The V segment lost 3 bases and the J segment 3 bases; nucleotides outside the gene matches: 7. The CDR3 is 17 residues long. CDR1 and CDR2 from the germline V gene are SGHTA and FQGNSA.

The chain combines TRBV3-1 with TRBJ2-1; the D is unclear. Looked up from germline, CDR1 is LGHDT and CDR2 is YNNKEL (reference sequence). V lost 5 bases to trimming and J lost 10 bases, with 15 bases between them. The CDR3 loop spans 13 amino acids. Here the CDR3 reads CASSTNRVGEQFF. DNA for the CDR3: TGTGCCAGCAGCACTAATAGGGTTGGGGAGCAGTTCTTC.

The rearrangement joins TRBV29-1 to TRBJ2-5, with D tentatively TRBD1 or TRBD2 (5 bases each). This CDR3 is 9 amino acids long. The germline CDR1 and CDR2 sequences are SQVTM and ANQGSEA. Trimming took 6 bases from V and 9 from J, leaving 8 bases between them. The CDR3 nucleotides read TGCAGCGTCCCGGGACCCCAGTACTTC. Amino acids: CSVPGPQYF.

This clonotype has more than one count but fewer than ten. The chain couples TRBV7-9 to TRBJ2-1, with D tentatively TRBD2 (6 bases). The CDR3 spans 12 residues. Trimming cost V 4 bases and J 13 bases, with 14 bases left between them. From germline, CDR1 is SEHNR and CDR2 FQNEAQ (reference sequence). The CDR3 is CASSSMGDSQFF. DNA for the CDR3: TGTGCCAGCAGCTCAATGGGGGACTCTCAGTTCTTC.

The chain joins TRBV5-1 to TRBJ2-1; D assignment may be TRBD1 or TRBD2 (5 bases each). V was trimmed by 4 bases and J by 8 bases, leaving 19 bases between them. The CDR3 covers 15 residues. From germline, CDR1 is SGHRS and CDR2 YFSETQ. The CDR3 nucleotides are TGCGCCAGCAGCAGTACCGAGGGGCAGGTCGATGAGCAGTTCTTC. Translating it yields CASSSTEGQVDEQFF.

This clonotype was picked up a small number of times. The chain is built from TRBV20-1 and TRBJ1-6; D possibly corresponds to TRBD1 (6 bases). Germline CDR1 is DFQATT and CDR2 is SNEGSKA (reference sequence). The V end was cut by 3 bases, the J end by 4 bases, with 10 bases between. The CDR3 is 14 amino acids. The CDR3 protein is CSARPTGYNSPLHF. In DNA form, the CDR3 reads TGCAGTGCTAGGCCAACAGGGTATAATTCACCCCTCCACTTT.

This clonotype was seen a few times. The chain couples TRBV5-1 to TRBJ1-5, with 7 bases lining up with TRBD1. The CDR3 loop spans 13 amino acids. The V gene's germline CDR1 is SGHRS and CDR2 YFSETQ. Losses at the gene ends were 0 bases for V and 11 bases for J; bases not matched to a gene: 5. The CDR3 DNA reads as TGCGCCAGCAGCTTGGGGGGCAGGGGGGCCCAGCATTTT. Translated: CASSLGGRGAQHF.

The chain is built from TRBV20-1 and TRBJ2-1; the match to TRBD2 covers 11 bases. J was trimmed by 7 bases and V by 5 bases; bases with no gene match: 10. The CDR3 is 15 residues long. Germline assignment: CDR1 DFQATT and CDR2 SNEGSKA (reference sequence). CDR3 DNA: TGCAGTGCTTCATTTAGCGGGGGGGCCTGGAATGAGCAGTTCTTC. Translated, it gives CSASFSGGAWNEQFF.

This chain joins TRBV11-2 and TRBJ2-3; 12 bases map to TRBD2. Germline V gene lookup returns CDR1 SGHAT and CDR2 FQNNGV. The CDR3 runs to 16 residues. V lost 1 base to trimming and J lost 5 bases; unmatched junction nucleotides: 4. The CDR3 loop reads CASSLVLAGGIDTQYF. The CDR3 nucleotides read TGTGCCAGCAGCTTAGTCCTAGCGGGAGGGATAGATACGCAGTATTTT. Drawing the rest from reference TRBV11-2 and TRBJ2-3, the complete variable domain is EAGVAQSPRYKIIEKRQSVAFWCNPISGHATLYWYQQILGQGPKLLIQFQNNGVVDDSQLPKDRFSAERLKGVDSTLKIQPAKLEDSAVYLCASSLVLAGGIDTQYFGPGTRLTVL.

The table lists this clonotype with many counts. The V call is TRBV3-1, the J call TRBJ2-7; 10 positions match TRBD2. This CDR3 has 16 amino acids. The ends lost 4 bases at V and 1 base at J; junction bases unmatched: 7. From germline, CDR1 is LGHDT and CDR2 YNNKEL (reference sequence). The CDR3 protein is CASSRPLAGASYEQYF. The CDR3 nucleotides read TGTGCCAGCAGCCGGCCCCTAGCGGGGGCTTCCTACGAGCAGTACTTC.

This rearrangement joins TRBV27 to TRBJ1-2; D uncertain. Trimming shortened V by 5 bases and J by 4 bases, and 5 bases separated the two germline ends. CDR1 and CDR2 (germline): MNHEY, SMNVEV (reference sequence). There are 11 residues in the CDR3. The CDR3 coding sequence is TGTGCCAGCAGTGATCTCTATGGCTACACCTTC. Amino acids: CASSDLYGYTF.

This clonotype was found a few times. V usage is TRBV12-3 or TRBV12-4 and J usage is TRBJ2-7; D is possibly TRBD2 (5 bases). V was trimmed by 7 bases and J by 5 bases, leaving 21 bases between them. The CDR3 sequence is 15 residues long. The CDR3 DNA follows: TGTGCCAGCATAGCCCGGGGTCTGAGTTTCAACGAGCAGTACTTC. It yields the protein CASIARGLSFNEQYF.

The V gene is TRBV25-1, the J gene TRBJ2-1, with D perhaps matching TRBD2 (5 bases). The germline CDR1 and CDR2 sequences are MGHDK and SYGVNS. The length of the CDR3 is 16 residues. With 3 bases removed from V and 7 bases from J, the gap between germline ends came to 19 bases. The CDR3 loop is CASSDSTGKIRNEQFF. The CDR3 DNA sequence: TGTGCCAGCAGTGACTCAACCGGGAAGATTAGGAATGAGCAGTTCTTC.

The chain links TRBV9 to TRBJ2-7; 10 nucleotides agree with TRBD1. The V and J ends lost 3 bases and 3 bases, in that order; junction bases with no gene match: 9. Germline V gives CDR1 SGDLS, CDR2 YYNGEE. This CDR3 comprises 16 residues. DNA for the CDR3: TGTGCCAGCAGCGCTACCCCCGGGACAGGGGACTACGAGCAGTACTTC. Encoded protein: CASSATPGTGDYEQYF.

This clonotype was found a few times. V gene TRBV24-1 combines with J gene TRBJ2-5; D is ambiguous. The CDR3 extends over 14 amino acids. Germline V gene sequence: CDR1 KGHDR, CDR2 SFDVKD. The ends were cut back, 9 bases at V and 1 base at J, with 14 bases in the middle. DNA of the CDR3: TGTGCCACCTCACGACCAGGAGCCCAAGAGACCCAGTACTTC. Amino acid sequence: CATSRPGAQETQYF.

This clonotype was observed many times. This chain uses TRBV27 with TRBJ2-5, with 8 bases identical to TRBD2. The CDR3 runs to 13 residues. Germline CDR1 is MNHEY and CDR2 is SMNVEV (reference sequence). The J segment lost 4 bases and the V segment lost 8 bases, leaving 6 bases of the junction unmatched. The chain's CDR3 is CASRPAGGETQYF. In DNA form, the CDR3 reads TGTGCCAGCCGCCCCGCGGGGGGAGAGACCCAGTACTTC.

The rearrangement links TRBV27 to TRBJ2-1; 13 bases match TRBD2. Trimming took 0 bases from V and 4 from J; bases not matched to a gene: 9. The V gene's germline CDR1 is MNHEY and CDR2 SMNVEV (reference sequence). This CDR3 has 19 residues. The CDR3 here is CASSLSPAGLAGEYNEQFF. The CDR3 DNA reads as TGTGCCAGCAGTTTATCGCCCGCCGGACTAGCGGGGGAGTACAATGAGCAGTTCTTC.

This clonotype has more than one count but fewer than ten. The CDR3 is CASSRQGANTEAFF. Written as DNA, the CDR3 is TGTGCCAGCAGCCGACAGGGGGCGAACACTGAAGCTTTCTTT. This rearrangement joins TRBV2 to TRBJ1-1, with 10 bases matching TRBD1. Per germline, CDR1 SNHLY and CDR2 FYNNEI. V lost 6 bases, J lost 1 base, and 2 bases stayed unmatched. This CDR3 is built from 14 residues.

This clonotype showed up just a few times. The chain carries TRBV7-2 and TRBJ2-7, with TRBD2 as a possible D gene (6 bases). Germline V CDR1 and CDR2: SGHTA, FQGNSA. The CDR3 contains 13 residues. V was trimmed by 3 bases and J by 3 bases, leaving 9 bases between them. The CDR3 region is CASSFGGYYEQYF. CDR3 bases: TGTGCCAGCAGCTTCGGGGGATACTACGAGCAGTACTTC. Combining the CDR3 with reference TRBV7-2 and TRBJ2-7 gives the whole variable domain GAGVSQSPSNKVTEKGKDVELRCDPISGHTALYWYRQSLGQGLEFLIYFQGNSAPDKSGLPSDRFSAERTGGSVSTLTIQRTQQEDSAVYLCASSFGGYYEQYFGPGTRLTVT.